This TCR beta chain was profiled in a study of T-cell reconstitution after alpha-beta-depleted transplantation in children. Whole-study findings and limits: Several patients had high TCRbeta diversity at day 60; it came from surviving recipient T cells and thymic progenitors. Expanded clones from the graft, numbering several hundred, reportedly supplied alpha-beta T cells about two months after transplant.

Germline CDR1 is MNHNS and CDR2 is SASEGT. Trimming at V came to 5 bases and at J to 1 base, leaving 7 bases not matched to a gene. The CDR3 loop spans 15 amino acids. Unique molecular identifiers were used in preparing the TCRbeta library. TCRdb itself ran the PCR reads through MiXCR, one entry per CDR3 protein. The sample has 450,000 to 550,000 distinct CDR3 sequences; around 10% are singletons. For this clonotype: Its antigen is undetermined.

This receptor was obtained from a female patient aged 2-9 years who had a stem cell transplant for aplastic anemia, so the T cells may come from the graft donor. The chain uses TRBV6-1 and TRBJ1-2; TRBD1 matches 7 bases. The starting material was PBMCs, mostly from graft donor cells, obtained 180 days after TCRalphabeta/CD19-depleted stem cell transplant. The CDR3 sequence: CASSRPQGNNYGYTF. The CDR3 DNA is TGTGCCAGCAGTCGACCACAGGGGAATAACTATGGCTACACCTTC.